A single sample gave rise to the 5 T cell receptor beta chains below, sequenced in a study of T cells in Graves' hyperthyroidism and ophthalmopathy. RNA transcripts yielded amplified TCR beta CDR3 regions. A first-round RT-PCR of the TCR CDR3 used the HTBI primer set. MiXCR, run by TCRdb on the multiplex PCR reads, gives a single entry per CDR3 protein. The profile shows about 510,000 distinct CDR3 sequences, 12% to 15% of them singletons. The material sequenced was blood. The receptors were gathered from a woman aged 40 to 50 with Graves' hyperthyroidism.

The chain uses TRBV20-1 and TRBJ2-5; TRBD2 matches 14 bases. J was trimmed by 2 bases and V by 3 bases; bases with no gene match: 17. Per germline, CDR1 DFQATT and CDR2 SNEGSKA (reference sequence). There are 20 residues in the CDR3. This chain's CDR3 is CSARDAAGLAGDWLQETQYF. Here the CDR3 DNA reads TGCAGTGCTAGGGACGCCGCGGGACTAGCGGGAGACTGGCTGCAAGAGACCCAGTACTTC.

This clonotype was recorded a few times. V usage is TRBV3-1 and J usage is TRBJ2-7; 7 bases fit TRBD2. CDR1 and CDR2 (germline): LGHDT, YNNKEL (reference sequence). There are 15 residues in the CDR3. The junction had 9 bases not matched to a gene; V was cut back by 1 base and J by 6 bases. The CDR3 region is CASSQVAGVAGEQYF. Here the CDR3 DNA reads TGTGCCAGCAGCCAAGTTGCGGGAGTGGCTGGCGAGCAGTACTTC.

This sequence joins TRBV6-4 and TRBJ2-1; 10 bases are a match to TRBD2. This CDR3 is 13 amino acids long. The germline CDR1 and CDR2 sequences are MRHNA and SNTAGT. V shed 5 bases and J 12 bases; nucleotides not matched to a gene: 7. For the CDR3, the DNA is TGTGCCAGCAGTCCTAGCGGGAGCGGGCGGCAGTTCTTC. Its protein product is CASSPSGSGRQFF.

This clonotype appeared many times. The CDR3 nucleotides are TGTGCCAGCAGCCAGGGCGCCAGCGTTGAGCAGTTCTTC. Residues: CASSQGASVEQFF. The chain carries TRBV3-1 and TRBJ2-1; the D is unclear. V lost 3 bases to trimming and J lost 9 bases, with 12 bases between them. This CDR3 has 13 residues. Germline V lookup: CDR1 LGHDT, CDR2 YNNKEL (reference sequence).

This CDR3 is CASSIKSRTGATEAFF. In nucleotides, the CDR3 is TGTGCCAGTAGTATAAAGAGTCGGACAGGGGCGACTGAAGCTTTCTTT. This sequence joins TRBV19 and TRBJ1-1, with 9 bases identical to TRBD1. Germline-derived CDR1 and CDR2 are LNHDA and SQIVND (reference sequence). The V gene end was trimmed by 2 bases and the J gene end by 5 bases; junction bases not matched to a gene: 9. The CDR3 has 16 amino acids. The variable domain in full, completed from reference TRBV19 and TRBJ1-1, reads DGGITQSPKYLFRKEGQNVTLSCEQNLNHDAMYWYRQDPGQGLRLIYYSQIVNDFQKGDIAEGYSVSREKKESFPLTVTSAQKNPTAFYLCASSIKSRTGATEAFFGQGTRLTVV.